The 4 T cell receptor beta chains in this list originate from one sample, sequenced in a study of blood T cell repertoires in COVID-19. Repertoires were generated with immunoSEQ multiplex PCR, while TCRdb's copy carries only in-frame clones and drops some. This sample has approximately 200,000 clones, with around nine tenths found just once. Sample: peripheral blood. These receptors were collected from a man aged 55 to 70 who had recovered from COVID-19.

The chain uses TRBV10-3 and TRBJ2-1, with 10 bases identical to TRBD2. J lost 8 bases, V lost 7 bases, and 20 bases had no gene match. CDR1 and CDR2 (germline): ENHRY, SYGVKD. The CDR3 has 18 residues. CDR3 nucleotide sequence: TGTGCCATCACTTCTGGAAGGGGGGCTAGCGGGAGAATGGATGAGCAGTTCTTC. Protein: CAITSGRGASGRMDEQFF.

The chain links TRBV7-3 to TRBJ2-2; D perhaps matches TRBD1 (5 bases). The length of the CDR3 is 16 residues. In germline, CDR1 is SGHTA, CDR2 FQGTGA. The ends were cut back, 4 bases at V and 6 bases at J, with 18 bases in the middle. CDR3 bases: TGTGCCAGCAGCTCAACCCCCCTCAGGGCTCCCGGGGAGCTGTTTTTT. Its translation: CASSSTPLRAPGELFF.

The rearrangement uses TRBV18 and TRBJ2-3, with 7 bases that match TRBD1. The J segment lost 6 bases and the V segment lost 6 bases, leaving 9 bases of the junction unmatched. The germline gives CDR1 KGHSH, CDR2 LQKENI. This CDR3 has 14 residues. CDR3 loop: CASSRTGASDTQYF. DNA for the CDR3: TGTGCCAGCTCCCGGACAGGAGCATCTGATACGCAGTATTTT.

The rearrangement links TRBV5-8 to TRBJ1-5; TRBD1 is a possible D gene (6 bases). Germline V CDR1 and CDR2: SGHTS, YDEGEE. V shed 3 bases and J shed 1 base, with 17 bases lying between them. This CDR3 region has 17 residues. CDR3 nucleotide sequence: TGTGCCAGCAGCTACCCGTTGGGGGGGGGCAGCAATCAGCCCCAGCATTTT. Its protein is CASSYPLGGGSNQPQHF.